Presented here are 25 T cell receptor beta chains from one specimen sequenced in a study of T cell changes during pregnancy in multiple sclerosis. TCRdb keeps only in-frame clones here, not all; method: immunoSEQ multiplex PCR. This repertoire shows roughly 60,000 clones, roughly nine tenths found once; its top ten account for around 0.81%. Here the sequenced sample was peripheral blood, taken before pregnancy. The receptors stem from a female donor with multiple sclerosis, enrolled in a pregnancy study.

The CDR3 DNA is TGTGCCATCTCTCGAGGGTTGGGAAACACCATATATTTT. It is translated as CAISRGLGNTIYF. The rearrangement links TRBV10-3 to TRBJ1-3; no definite D call. The V gene lost 8 bases and the J gene lost 4 bases, with 12 bases spanning the gap. The CDR3 is 13 residues long. Germline CDR1 ENHRY, CDR2 SYGVKD.

The rearrangement links TRBV7-2 to TRBJ1-1; TRBD1 matches at 7 bases. The CDR3 length is 15 residues. The germline V gene encodes CDR1 SGHTA and CDR2 FQGNSA. The trim removed 2 bases at V and 2 bases at J, leaving 5 bases unmatched. This CDR3 is CASSLQGVSNTEAFF. The CDR3 nucleotides read TGTGCCAGCAGCTTACAGGGGGTTTCTAACACTGAAGCTTTCTTT.

The J gene is TRBJ1-6, the V gene TRBV7-9; D ambiguous. The germline V and J ends were trimmed by 3 bases and 10 bases, with 4 bases remaining between them. This CDR3 comprises 11 residues. The V gene's germline CDR1 is SEHNR and CDR2 FQNEAQ (reference sequence). The CDR3 DNA is TGTGCCAGCAGCTTCCAATCACCCCTCCACTTT. Its translation is CASSFQSPLHF.

The chain couples TRBV7-6 to TRBJ1-1; D is ambiguous. CDR3 length: 13 residues. The ends were cut back, 5 bases at V and 4 bases at J, with 11 bases in the middle. Germline CDR1 is SGHVS and CDR2 is FNYEAQ. CDR3 DNA sequence: TGTGCCAGCAGCCTAGAGCCGGGCACTGAAGCTTTCTTT. This translates into CASSLEPGTEAFF.

The J gene is TRBJ1-6, the V gene TRBV29-1; 9 bases match TRBD1. Germline V gives CDR1 SQVTM, CDR2 ANQGSEA. This CDR3 has 13 amino acids. V was clipped by 8 bases and J by 10 bases; unmatched bases: 9. The CDR3 DNA is TGCAGCATAGTAACGGACAGGGGATCACCCCTCCACTTT. Protein: CSIVTDRGSPLHF.

The J gene is TRBJ1-4, the V gene TRBV6-5; D not certain. Germline lookup yields CDR1 MNHEY and CDR2 SVGAGI. The CDR3 is 16 residues long. Trimming took off 2 bases at V and 8 bases at J, with 18 bases between the two ends. Written as DNA, the CDR3 is TGTGCCAGCAGTTACAGGAGATTCTTTAAACCAGAAAAACTGTTTTTT. Amino acid sequence: CASSYRRFFKPEKLFF.

This clone was recorded once. This rearrangement joins TRBV7-9 to TRBJ2-5; 7 bases map to TRBD2. Germline V CDR1 and CDR2: SEHNR, FQNEAQ (reference sequence). The V gene end was trimmed by 8 bases and the J gene end by 3 bases; junction bases not matched to a gene: 0. The CDR3 consists of 11 residues. CDR3 residues: CASAGEETQYF. The DNA for the CDR3 is TGTGCCAGCGCGGGGGAAGAGACCCAGTACTTC. Based on the CDR3 plus reference TRBV7-9 and TRBJ2-5, the full variable domain is DTGVSQNPRHKITKRGQNVTFRCDPISEHNRLYWYRQTLGQGPEFLTYFQNEAQLEKSRLLSDRFSAERPKGSFSTLEIQRTEQGDSAMYLCASAGEETQYFGPGTRLLVL.

This chain connects TRBV9 to TRBJ2-1; 8 bases fit TRBD2. The CDR3 extends over 19 amino acids. CDR1 and CDR2 (germline): SGDLS, YYNGEE. Trimming cost V 0 bases and J 4 bases; bases outside gene matches: 15. The CDR3 nucleotides are TGTGCCAGCAGCGTAGGTGGGTCAACCTCTAGCGGGTGGTACAATGAGCAGTTCTTC. Encoded protein: CASSVGGSTSSGWYNEQFF.

Notes on this clone: One end of the junction is discordant with germline, which a read error may explain. The chain recombines TRBV4-3 with TRBJ2-2; TRBD2 matches at 13 bases. Germline CDR1 and CDR2: LGHNA and YSLEER. CDR3 length equals 17 residues. The CDR3 bases are TGCGCCAGCACCCAACTAGCGGGGGGGCCGCGCACCGGGGAGCTGTTTTTT. The encoded protein is CASTQLAGGPRTGELFF.

This clone was recorded only once. The chain employs TRBV6-5 and TRBJ1-1; 8 bases map to TRBD1. Losses at the gene ends were 5 bases for V and 1 base for J; bases not matched to a gene: 6. The germline CDR1 and CDR2 sequences are MNHEY and SVGAGI. This CDR3 contains 15 residues. The CDR3 here is CASSRTGLRNTEAFF. The CDR3 DNA reads TGTGCCAGCAGTAGGACAGGGTTAAGGAACACTGAAGCTTTCTTT.

The V and J genes are TRBV19 and TRBJ1-5; D is possibly TRBD1 (6 bases). The ends were cut back, 7 bases at V and 4 bases at J, with 17 bases in the middle. This CDR3 has 15 amino acids. Germline lookup yields CDR1 LNHDA and CDR2 SQIVND (reference sequence). CDR3: CASIHTGTENQPQHF. CDR3 DNA sequence: TGTGCCAGTATACACACAGGGACGGAGAATCAGCCCCAGCATTTT.

The V call is TRBV4-2, the J call TRBJ2-3; TRBD2 matches at 16 bases. The trim removed 3 bases at V and 2 bases at J, leaving 5 bases unmatched. CDR3 length equals 18 residues. Germline V gene data show CDR1 as LGHNA and CDR2 as YNFKEQ. In nucleotides, the CDR3 is TGTGCCAGCAGCCAGGGACTAGCGGGGGGGGGCCCCACAGATACGCAGTATTTT. Encoded protein: CASSQGLAGGGPTDTQYF.

The chain's CDR3 is CAWSAKIRPGQTYEQYF. The CDR3, as DNA: TGTGCCTGGAGTGCAAAAATCAGACCGGGACAGACCTACGAGCAGTACTTC. The J gene is TRBJ2-7, the V gene TRBV30; 7 bases line up with TRBD1. V trimming: 1 base; J trimming: 2 bases; junction bases outside the gene matches: 14. From germline, CDR1 is GTSNPN and CDR2 SVGIG (reference sequence). CDR3 length equals 17 residues.

The chain uses TRBV7-3 and TRBJ1-1; TRBD1 matches 10 bases. From germline, CDR1 is SGHTA and CDR2 FQGTGA. This CDR3 spans 15 amino acids. The J segment lost 8 bases and the V segment lost 4 bases, leaving 10 bases of the junction unmatched. The CDR3 is CASSSSPDRGSEAFF. Here the CDR3 DNA reads TGTGCCAGCAGCTCCAGCCCGGACAGGGGGAGCGAAGCTTTCTTT.

The chain uses TRBV28 and TRBJ1-1; D gene unclear. The CDR3 is made up of 14 amino acids. Between the trimmed V and J ends, which lost 6 bases and 1 base, there was a span of 12 bases. In germline, CDR1 is MDHEN, CDR2 SYDVKM. The CDR3 loop reads CASRPGRQNTEAFF. CDR3 in DNA: TGTGCCAGCAGACCCGGGAGGCAGAACACTGAAGCTTTCTTT.

The J gene is TRBJ2-7, the V gene TRBV20-1; 7 bases align to TRBD1. The germline V gene encodes CDR1 DFQATT and CDR2 SNEGSKA (reference sequence). V dropped 5 bases and J dropped 5; count of bases not matched to a gene: 3. The CDR3 sequence is 11 residues long. Here the CDR3 DNA reads TGCAGTGCTTCCGACAGGGACGAGCAGTACTTC. Amino acids: CSASDRDEQYF.

The chain combines TRBV5-4 with TRBJ2-5; D is unresolved. V lost 0 bases to trimming and J lost 4 bases, with 13 bases between them. Germline CDR1 is SGHNT and CDR2 is YYREEE (reference sequence). The CDR3 is made up of 15 amino acids. The CDR3 region is CASSLGGDGRETQYF. In nucleotides, the CDR3 is TGTGCCAGCAGCTTGGGAGGAGACGGCAGAGAGACCCAGTACTTC. Full variable domain (missing parts from reference TRBV5-4 and TRBJ2-5): ETGVTQSPTHLIKTRGQQVTLRCSSQSGHNTVSWYQQALGQGPQFIFQYYREEENGRGNFPPRFSGLQFPNYSSELNVNALELDDSALYLCASSLGGDGRETQYFGPGTRLLVL.

This clone was counted once. The chain joins TRBV27 to TRBJ1-5; 8 bases match TRBD1. The CDR3 has 13 residues. The J segment lost 6 bases and the V segment lost 4 bases, leaving 2 bases of the junction unmatched. CDR1 and CDR2 (germline): MNHEY, SMNVEV (reference sequence). The CDR3 nucleotides are TGTGCCAGCAGTTCAGGGGGCAGTCAGCCCCAGCATTTT. Its protein product is CASSSGGSQPQHF.

The genes are TRBV5-1 and TRBJ2-2, with a possible D match to TRBD2 (6 bases). Trimming left V 1 base short and J 0 bases short, with 7 bases between. In germline, CDR1 is SGHRS, CDR2 YFSETQ. CDR3 length equals 15 residues. The CDR3 loop is CASSLRGANTGELFF. The CDR3 region has the DNA TGCGCCAGCAGCTTGCGCGGGGCGAACACCGGGGAGCTGTTTTTT.

The V call is TRBV6-1, the J call TRBJ2-7, with a possible D match to TRBD2 (7 bases). Trimming removed 6 bases from V and 3 bases from J, with 12 bases in between. The CDR3 consists of 13 residues. The V gene's germline CDR1 is MNHNS and CDR2 SASEGT. The CDR3 loop reads CASRGGGIYEQYF. CDR3 sequence (DNA): TGTGCCAGCAGAGGGGGAGGGATCTACGAGCAGTACTTC.

This chain links TRBV9 with TRBJ2-7; D might be TRBD1 (6 bases). The CDR3 runs to 15 residues. The V gene lost 0 bases and the J gene lost 2 bases, with 12 bases spanning the gap. CDR1 is SGDLS, CDR2 YYNGEE, per germline. The CDR3 bases are TGTGCCAGCAGCGTAGGGTGGGACATCACCTACGAGCAGTACTTC. Translation: CASSVGWDITYEQYF.

J is TRBJ2-2 and V is TRBV4-3; the D is unclear. CDR1 LGHNA and CDR2 YSLEER come from the germline V gene. CDR3 length: 14 amino acids. V was cut by 1 base and J by 6 bases, with 9 bases left in between. In DNA form, the CDR3 reads TGCGCCAGCAGCCAAGTTCTGAGCGCCGGGGAGCTGTTTTTT. It codes for CASSQVLSAGELFF.

This sequence joins TRBV30 and TRBJ1-6; D unclear. The ends were cut back, 5 bases at V and 11 bases at J, with 22 bases in the middle. Per germline, CDR1 GTSNPN and CDR2 SVGIG (reference sequence). The CDR3 runs to 15 residues. CDR3 DNA sequence: TGTGCCTGGGGAACGGAGGTCCAAGGTCATCCACCCCTCCACTTT. Its protein is CAWGTEVQGHPPLHF.

The chain uses TRBV7-3 and TRBJ2-3; a weak D match, TRBD2 (6 bases). Trimming took off 4 bases at V and 3 bases at J, with 11 bases between the two ends. The germline V gene has CDR1 SGHTA and CDR2 FQGTGA. This CDR3 comprises 14 residues. CDR3 loop: CASSSLGGTDTQYF. CDR3 coding DNA: TGTGCCAGCAGCTCGTTAGGAGGGACAGATACGCAGTATTTT.

This chain joins TRBV5-1 and TRBJ1-1; D possibly corresponds to TRBD1 (6 bases). The CDR3 is 14 amino acids. Trimming pared 0 bases from V and 6 bases from J, leaving 12 bases between. From germline, CDR1 is SGHRS and CDR2 YFSETQ. The DNA of the CDR3 is TGCGCCAGCAGCTTGGAGGGGGTAATAGCTGAAGCTTTCTTT. Amino acids: CASSLEGVIAEAFF.